The entry below gives a single T cell receptor beta chain sequence along with its context. This clone has more than one count but fewer than ten. Its antigen is currently not known. Base quality data are lacking; no much larger clone is found one base away. The data were taken from a study of blood T cell repertoires in COVID-19 (dated by TCRdb to about 2020). Background on the whole study: Samples from collaborators originated in the United States, Italy and Spain and spanned both the acute and convalescent phases of COVID-19. Samples came from the ongoing ImmuneRACE study (first 160 participants) plus 1,254 subjects from 6 global collaborators. Nearly every sample came with metadata listing a de-identified subject ID, COVID-19 status, age in years and sex. HLA class I and class II types, where available, came from metadata supplied by the sample provider rather than from assay-based typing. A freely available public database, intended as a resource for researchers studying the immune response to SARS-CoV-2, is where the repertoires were released. The prospective study material was composed of cDNA or gDNA derived from T cells, B-cell-depleted T cells, or PBMCs. Subjects who had been exposed to COVID-19, were actively infected with it, or had recovered from it provided the deeply sampled blood TCRbeta repertoires that made up the dataset. The paper's findings and limits, for the study overall: The amount of clinical and demographic metadata varied by source and participant and was provided uncurated.

The CDR3 measures 14 amino acids from cysteine to phenylalanine. The read is trimmed to its CDR3 DNA, 42 bases read in frame from base 1. The immunoSEQ Assay, a bias-controlled multiplex PCR, was used to amplify TCRbeta CDR3 regions from genomic DNA. Per the source publication's procedure: The number of nucleated cells in each sample was estimated from the amplification of reference gene primers within the assay. To quantify the absolute abundance of each unique TCRbeta CDR3 rearrangement, sequence reads were collapsed and filtered. For each sample, productive Simpson clonality was calculated as the square root of Simpson's diversity index over productive rearrangements. In TCRdb, the immuneACCESS table is reduced to in-frame sequences with V and J assigned. These tables do not hold every clone; where another copy was compared, an unresolved V gene accounts for under half, and the others remain unexplained. The DNA gave D and trimming, while V, J and clone size come from that table. This sample has 300,000 or so clones in its table, and roughly 85% of those were observed once. The top ten clones comprise around 6% of the sample.

In the prospective study, participants were roughly 18 to 90 years old, resided in fewer than 25 geographic areas of the United States, and were enrolled through a virtual design. In the prospective study, cohorts were assigned on the basis of participant-reported clinical history obtained from a screening survey and a study questionnaire. For ImmuneRACE Cohort 3, a participant was defined as recovered based on two consecutive negative NP/OP PCR tests, clearance by a healthcare professional, or resolution of symptoms. In the prospective study, whole blood, serum and a nasopharyngeal or oropharyngeal swab were collected from each participant by mobile phlebotomists. Additional blood draws and questionnaires over an approximately 2-month period could optionally be provided by prospective study participants. Prospective study blood samples were shipped either frozen or at room temperature before DNA extraction.

The receptor was isolated from a woman aged 25 to 39 who had recovered from COVID-19. The sample consisted of PBMCs or T cells enriched from blood (not recorded which). This sequence uses TRBV21-1 and TRBJ2-3; the table's D gene call, TRBD1, was not cross checked with the DNA. TRBV21-1 is labeled a pseudogene. In nucleotide form, the sequence is TGTGCCAGCAGCAAGGACAGGAGCACAGATACGCAGTATTTT. Translation gives CASSKDRSTDTQYF.